This entry concerns a single TCR beta chain. The same CDR3 can be traced to other DNA sequences in this sample. Trimming took off 4 bases at V and 5 bases at J, with 12 bases between the two ends. The germline V gene has CDR1 SGDLS and CDR2 YYNGEE. This CDR3 comprises 13 residues. This entry comes from a study of blood T cell repertoires in COVID-19. In the study overall: Acute and convalescent COVID-19 specimens originated in the United States, Italy and Spain. T cells, B-cell-depleted T cells, or PBMCs provided the cDNA or gDNA that served as material.

Per the original methods: Using reference gene primer amplification, nucleated cell counts were estimated. Profiled with immunoSEQ multiplex PCR; TCRdb holds only in-frame clones, not every one. The V and J calls and the clone size are those of that table, but D and trimming were determined from the DNA. This sample has over 100,000 clones, with approximately 82% found just once. The source is a woman aged 55 to 70 with acute or convalescent COVID-19. The J gene is TRBJ1-1, the V gene TRBV9; D might be TRBD1 (6 bases). The sequenced sample consisted of peripheral blood. Here the CDR3 reads CASSPGGRTEAFF. The CDR3 DNA sequence: TGTGCCAGCAGCCCTGGGGGCAGAACTGAAGCTTTCTTT.